A selection of T cell receptor beta chains follows, all from one sample in a study of T cells in localized non-small cell lung cancer. Clones were sequenced by immunoSEQ multiplex PCR, and TCRdb holds only the in-frame ones, with some missing. Of about 10,000 clones in the sample, about 85% are singletons; the top ten hold over 7%. Sequenced material: peripheral blood, taken before any cancer treatment. The receptors come from a male donor at least 60 years old with stage III lung adenocarcinoma. Both conserved end residues are part of each CDR3. The D gene is left open where the match is weak. Size is stated for part of the rows, as once, few or many counts, or as a class when the clone is expanded.

cdr3_aa,cdr3_nt,j_call,d_call,clone_size,v_call
CASSLDGLAYNEQFF,TGTGCCAGCAGCTTAGATGGGCTAGCCTACAATGAGCAGTTCTTC,TRBJ2-1,.,.,TRBV7-8
CARRPGDRKKLFF,TGTGCCAGACGGCCCGGGGACCGGAAAAAACTGTTTTTT,TRBJ1-4,.,.,TRBV6-5
CASSLGPGTAPEGYTF,TGTGCCAGCAGCCTAGGCCCCGGGACAGCCCCCGAAGGCTACACCTTC,TRBJ1-2,TRBD1,.,TRBV11-2
CASSPLGKRARQPQHF,TGCGCCAGCAGCCCCCTAGGAAAAAGGGCCCGTCAGCCCCAGCATTTT,TRBJ1-5,.,.,TRBV4-3
CASSFRGSGIRNTIYF,TGTGCCAGCAGCTTCCGGGGGTCCGGTATTAGAAACACCATATATTTT,TRBJ1-3,.,.,TRBV5-6
CASSYRTSGGPSSTDTQYF,TGTGCCAGCAGCTATCGGACTAGCGGGGGGCCCTCGAGCACAGATACGCAGTATTTT,TRBJ2-3,TRBD2,.,TRBV4-2
CASSPRGSAYNEQFF,TGTGCCAGCTCACCAAGAGGGTCCGCCTACAATGAGCAGTTCTTC,TRBJ2-1,.,.,TRBV18
CASSYGLDRGDTEAFF,TGTGCCAGCAGCTACGGACTGGACAGGGGAGACACTGAAGCTTTCTTT,TRBJ1-1,TRBD1,.,TRBV5-8
CASSSGYSNQPQHF,TGTGCCAGCAGCTCTGGTTATAGCAATCAGCCCCAGCATTTT,TRBJ1-5,.,.,TRBV5-8
CASSFEGTQAFF,TGTGCCAGCAGCTTCGAAGGGACTCAAGCTTTCTTT,TRBJ1-1,.,.,TRBV7-9
CAISESMTGTSRNEQFF,TGTGCCATCAGTGAGTCTATGACAGGTACCTCGAGAAATGAGCAGTTCTTC,TRBJ2-1,.,.,TRBV10-3
CASSYGAAQRYEQYF,TGTGCCAGCAGTTATGGGGCAGCCCAGCGCTACGAGCAGTACTTC,TRBJ2-7,.,.,TRBV6-5
CASSRDSSGNTIYF,TGTGCCAGCAGCCGGGACAGCTCTGGAAACACCATATATTTT,TRBJ1-3,TRBD1,.,TRBV4-2
CASSERTGINSPLHF,TGTGCCAGCAGTGAACGGACAGGGATTAATTCACCCCTCCACTTT,TRBJ1-6,TRBD1,.,TRBV25-1
CASSRSGNSIYEQYF,TGTGCCAGCAGTCGTAGCGGGAACTCCATCTACGAGCAGTACTTC,TRBJ2-7,TRBD2,few,TRBV28
CASSHWGGRGEQYF,TGTGCCAGCAGTCATTGGGGCGGGAGAGGCGAGCAGTACTTC,TRBJ2-7,TRBD2,.,TRBV11-2
CAISESDLLLNTGELFF,TGTGCCATCAGTGAGTCGGACTTACTACTAAACACCGGGGAGCTGTTTTTT,TRBJ2-2,.,.,TRBV10-3
CSSSRGDTQYF,TGCAGCTCCTCTCGAGGGGATACGCAGTATTTT,TRBJ2-3,.,.,TRBV20-1
CASSWTLSNQPQHF,TGTGCCAGCAGCTGGACCCTTAGCAATCAGCCCCAGCATTTT,TRBJ1-5,.,.,TRBV28
CASSLVTGLAKNIQYF,TGTGCCAGCAGCTTAGTGACAGGCTTAGCCAAAAACATTCAGTACTTC,TRBJ2-4,.,.,TRBV11-1
CASSGTSVSYEQYF,TGCGCCAGCAGCGGGACTAGCGTTAGCTACGAGCAGTACTTC,TRBJ2-7,TRBD2,once,TRBV10-2
CASSPFRTGQSNQPQHF,TGTGCCAGCAGTCCCTTCCGGACAGGGCAAAGCAATCAGCCCCAGCATTTT,TRBJ1-5,TRBD1,.,TRBV2
CASSIAGSGDTQYF,TGTGCCAGCAGCATAGCGGGGAGCGGAGATACGCAGTATTTT,TRBJ2-3,TRBD2,.,TRBV6-6
CASSPYDRWGGYTF,TGTGCCAGCAGCCCTTACGACAGGTGGGGTGGCTACACCTTC,TRBJ1-2,.,.,TRBV4-2
CASSSEDGQFNYGYTF,TGTGCCAGCAGCTCGGAAGACGGACAGTTTAACTATGGCTACACCTTC,TRBJ1-2,.,.,TRBV7-9
CASSLDKGQGIPQPQHF,TGTGCCAGCAGCTTGGACAAGGGACAGGGTATCCCTCAGCCCCAGCATTTT,TRBJ1-5,TRBD1,few,TRBV5-6
CASSPRLAGVGNEQFF,TGTGCCAGCAGCCCCCGACTAGCGGGAGTAGGCAATGAGCAGTTCTTC,TRBJ2-1,TRBD2,.,TRBV7-9
CASSPGREGTEAFF,TGTGCCAGCTCACCGGGACGGGAGGGGACTGAAGCTTTCTTT,TRBJ1-1,.,.,TRBV18
CASSRGLATSSYNEQFF,TGCGCCAGCAGCAGGGGACTAGCGACGAGCTCCTACAATGAGCAGTTCTTC,TRBJ2-1,TRBD2,.,TRBV5-1
CASSGGPLQFF,TGTGCCAGCAGCGGGGGACCCCTACAGTTCTTC,TRBJ2-1,.,.,TRBV9
CASSQEGTLGDTQYF,TGCGCCAGCAGCCAAGAAGGGACCTTAGGAGATACGCAGTATTTT,TRBJ2-3,.,.,TRBV4-1
CASSLARRGTAEAFF,TGTGCCAGCAGCTTAGCGCGGCGGGGAACGGCTGAAGCTTTCTTT,TRBJ1-1,.,.,TRBV7-9
CASSFAGRETQYF,TGTGCCAGCAGCTTTGCAGGGCGGGAGACCCAGTACTTC,TRBJ2-5,.,.,TRBV7-2
CASSAPPTQGYTF,TGTGCCAGCAGCGCCCCCCCTACACAGGGCTACACCTTC,TRBJ1-2,.,once,TRBV9
CASSLAGTSGRYEQFF,TGTGCCAGCAGCTTGGCCGGGACTAGCGGGAGATATGAGCAGTTCTTC,TRBJ2-1,TRBD2,.,TRBV5-4
CATFYEQYF,TGTGCCACCTTCTACGAGCAGTACTTC,TRBJ2-7,.,once,TRBV6-5
CASSPRGRDYGYTF,TGTGCCAGCTCACCACGGGGGCGGGACTATGGCTACACCTTC,TRBJ1-2,.,few,TRBV18